This TCR beta chain was recovered during a study of blood T cell repertoires in COVID-19. In the study overall: The cDNA or gDNA used as material had been derived from T cells, B-cell-depleted T cells, or PBMCs.

There are a few counts of this clone. Participants, about 18 to 89 years old, spanned approximately 26 US areas. Method: immunoSEQ multiplex PCR; TCRdb's copy keeps in-frame clones and lacks some. The data show 200,000 to 300,000 clones, 88% seen once. Trimming removed 6 bases from V and 3 bases from J; junction bases left unmatched: 2. This CDR3 has 14 amino acids. Germline lookup yields CDR1 SNHLY and CDR2 FYNNEI. V usage is TRBV2 and J usage is TRBJ2-2, with TRBD1 matching 9 bases. The specimen sequenced was PBMCs or T cells enriched from blood (not recorded which). This TCR derives from a woman aged 40 to 50 with acute COVID-19. The CDR3 protein is CASRDRGHTGELFF. In DNA form, the CDR3 reads TGTGCCAGCAGGGACAGGGGCCACACCGGGGAGCTGTTTTTT.